This entry lists 27 T cell receptor beta chains sequenced from one sample in a study of T cell responses to AZD1222 COVID-19 vaccine. The table came from immunoSEQ multiplex PCR; TCRdb's copy has only in-frame clones and leaves some out. The table lists more than 250,000 clones, 85% to 95% of them singletons. Sequences were derived from peripheral blood, sampled on day 0 of AZD1222 vaccination. Receptors were obtained from an adult in good health.

The chain carries TRBV5-1 and TRBJ1-5; 7 nucleotides match TRBD1. This CDR3 is 13 amino acids long. The V segment lost 4 bases and the J segment 4 bases; nucleotides outside the gene matches: 2. From germline, CDR1 is SGHRS and CDR2 YFSETQ. The CDR3 DNA follows: TGCGCCAGCAGCGCAGGGGGGAATCAGCCCCAGCATTTT. This codes for CASSAGGNQPQHF. Using reference TRBV5-1 and TRBJ1-5 for the parts outside the CDR3, the full variable domain is KAGVTQTPRYLIKTRGQQVTLSCSPISGHRSVSWYQQTPGQGLQFLFEYFSETQRNKGNFPGRFSGRQFSNSRSEMNVSTLELGDSALYLCASSAGGNQPQHFGDGTRLSIL.

Remarks on this clone: The germline gene is not matched at one end of the junction; a read error may be the cause. The chain employs TRBV6-5 and TRBJ2-5; D is unresolved. CDR3 length: 12 residues. CDR1 is MNHEY, CDR2 SVGAGI, per germline. In DNA form, the CDR3 reads TGTGCCACCCATCGTAACCAGGAGACCCAGTACTTC. This encodes CATHRNQETQYF.

There are a few counts of this clone. The chain combines TRBV14 with TRBJ2-7; 8 nucleotides agree with TRBD1. Germline values: CDR1 SGHDN, CDR2 FVKESK. The CDR3 is made up of 15 amino acids. V trimming: 1 base; J trimming: 5 bases; junction bases outside the gene matches: 7. CDR3: CASSQVGQGLDEQYF. CDR3 bases: TGTGCCAGCAGCCAAGTTGGACAGGGTTTAGACGAGCAGTACTTC.

The chain carries TRBV10-3 and TRBJ1-6, with 8 nucleotides matching TRBD1. The V and J ends lost 3 bases and 9 bases, in that order; junction bases with no gene match: 7. The germline gives CDR1 ENHRY, CDR2 SYGVKD. The CDR3 is made up of 15 amino acids. The CDR3 spells CAISERTGRGSPLHF. CDR3 DNA sequence: TGTGCCATCAGTGAACGGACAGGGAGAGGTTCACCCCTCCACTTT.

As concerns this clone: Within the sample, other DNA sequences also encode this same CDR3. The chain links TRBV3-1 (or the pseudogene TRBV3-2) to TRBJ2-5, with D perhaps TRBD2 (5 bases). V lost 0 bases and J 8 bases, leaving 7 bases between the germline ends. CDR3 size: 12 residues. Looked up from germline, CDR1 is LGHDT and CDR2 is YNNKEL (reference sequence). In nucleotides, the CDR3 is TGTGCCAGCAGCCAAGATCGGGGAACCCAGTACTTC. Amino acids: CASSQDRGTQYF.

This clone was seen once. The rearrangement uses TRBV6-6 and TRBJ2-1; 10 bases align to TRBD2. The J segment lost 5 bases and the V segment lost 6 bases, leaving 7 bases of the junction unmatched. Germline V gives CDR1 MNHNY, CDR2 SVGAGI (reference sequence). This CDR3 has 15 residues. The CDR3 region is CASRTAGTSDNEQFF. Written as DNA, the CDR3 is TGTGCCAGCAGGACTGCCGGGACTAGCGACAATGAGCAGTTCTTC.

This clone occurred a few times. CDR3 DNA sequence: TGTGCCAGCACCCCGGGACACTCGTTCAATCAGCCCCAGCATTTT. It specifies CASTPGHSFNQPQHF. The chain is built from TRBV6-2 or TRBV6-3 and TRBJ1-5; tentatively, D is TRBD1 (6 bases). Germline V gene lookup returns CDR1 MNHEY and CDR2 SVGEGT. The CDR3 consists of 15 residues. The ends were cut back, 7 bases at V and 3 bases at J, with 16 bases in the middle.

The genes are TRBV12-3 or TRBV12-4 and TRBJ1-5, with a possible D match to TRBD1 (5 bases). The CDR3 has 12 residues. V gave up 6 bases and J gave up 5 bases, with 8 bases separating them. The CDR3 loop is CASRKGYQPQHF. Here the CDR3 DNA reads TGTGCCAGCAGGAAGGGGTATCAGCCCCAGCATTTT.

This clone showed up just once. The J gene is TRBJ2-7, the V gene TRBV7-9; TRBD1 is a possible D gene (6 bases). Germline CDR1 SEHNR, CDR2 FQNEAQ (reference sequence). V lost 6 bases and J lost 1, with 13 bases in between. The CDR3 extends over 14 amino acids. CDR3 in amino acids: CASRRPGQSYEQYF. CDR3 nucleotide sequence: TGTGCCAGCAGACGCCCCGGACAGTCCTACGAGCAGTACTTC.

This clone was observed once. The J gene is TRBJ2-7, the V gene TRBV6-2 or TRBV6-3; TRBD1 agrees at 7 bases. The CDR3 is 13 amino acids. V gave up 2 bases and J gave up 6 bases; unmatched junction bases: 4. Germline lookup yields CDR1 MNHEY and CDR2 SVGEGT. CDR3 DNA sequence: TGTGCCAGCAGTTACGACAGGGAGTTCGAGCAGTACTTC. Translated, it gives CASSYDREFEQYF.

Concerning this clone: Other DNA variants within this sample encode the same CDR3. V usage is TRBV5-1 and J usage is TRBJ1-1, with TRBD1 as a possible D gene (5 bases). Germline V lookup: CDR1 SGHRS, CDR2 YFSETQ. The CDR3 is 13 amino acids. V dropped 2 bases and J dropped 1 base, with 6 bases sitting between them. CDR3 nucleotides: TGCGCCAGCAGCTTAACAGGGAACACTGAAGCTTTCTTT. It translates to CASSLTGNTEAFF.

The chain joins TRBV2 to TRBJ2-5, with D possibly matching TRBD2 (5 bases). CDR3 length equals 11 residues. The V end was cut by 7 bases, the J end by 7 bases, with 10 bases between. Germline CDR1 SNHLY, CDR2 FYNNEI. This CDR3 is CASNLEGTQYF. In nucleotides, the CDR3 is TGTGCCAGCAACTTAGAGGGGACCCAGTACTTC.

This clone has just one count. This rearrangement joins TRBV2 to TRBJ2-7; 7 positions match TRBD2. From germline, CDR1 is SNHLY and CDR2 FYNNEI. The length of the CDR3 is 12 residues. V trimming: 7 bases; J trimming: 3 bases; junction bases outside the gene matches: 3. For the CDR3, the DNA is TGTGCCAGCAACCGGGGGGACTACGAGCAGTACTTC. This codes for CASNRGDYEQYF. The full variable domain, in which reference TRBV2 and TRBJ2-7 provide the parts outside the CDR3, is EPEVTQTPSHQVTQMGQEVILRCVPISNHLYFYWYRQILGQKVEFLVSFYNNEISEKSEIFDDQFSVERPDGSNFTLKIRSTKLEDSAMYFCASNRGDYEQYFGPGTRLTVT.

The chain has TRBV5-1 and TRBJ2-1; D is possibly TRBD2 (5 bases). Germline V lookup: CDR1 SGHRS, CDR2 YFSETQ. This CDR3 has 12 amino acids. V shed 1 base and J shed 8 bases, with 7 bases lying between them. The CDR3 region has the DNA TGCGCCAGCAGCTTGTACGGGGATGAGCAGTTCTTC. Its translation: CASSLYGDEQFF.

CDR3 protein: CASQTGDSGANVLTF. The DNA for the CDR3 is TGCGCCAGTCAGACAGGGGACTCTGGGGCCAACGTCCTGACTTTC. J is TRBJ2-6 and V is TRBV5-1; 8 bases align to TRBD1. V lost 8 bases to trimming and J lost 0 bases; unmatched junction nucleotides: 4. This CDR3 spans 15 amino acids. From germline, CDR1 is SGHRS and CDR2 YFSETQ.

The V and J genes are TRBV28 and TRBJ2-7; D is tentatively TRBD1 or TRBD2 (6 bases each). With 2 bases removed from V and 3 bases from J, the gap between germline ends came to 14 bases. Germline lookup yields CDR1 MDHEN and CDR2 SYDVKM. This CDR3 contains 15 residues. CDR3 DNA sequence: TGTGCCAGCAGTTTACCCCCCGGGGGCGGCTACGAGCAGTACTTC. It encodes CASSLPPGGGYEQYF.

The chain recombines TRBV28 with TRBJ2-2, with D perhaps matching TRBD1 or TRBD2 (5 bases each). The V gene's germline CDR1 is MDHEN and CDR2 SYDVKM. V lost 9 bases to trimming and J lost 0 bases, with 11 bases between them. The CDR3 covers 14 residues. The CDR3 loop reads CASRDGTNTGELFF. CDR3 bases: TGTGCCAGTAGGGACGGGACGAACACCGGGGAGCTGTTTTTT.

J is TRBJ1-6 and V is TRBV10-3; no firm D call. Trimming took off 1 base at V and 6 bases at J, with 4 bases between the two ends. There are 13 residues in the CDR3. CDR1 is ENHRY and CDR2 is SYGVKD in the germline V gene. This chain's CDR3 is CAISEFANSPLHF. DNA of the CDR3: TGTGCCATCAGTGAGTTTGCTAATTCACCCCTCCACTTT.

The chain links TRBV19 to TRBJ2-7, with TRBD1 as a possible D gene (6 bases). Germline V lookup: CDR1 LNHDA, CDR2 SQIVND (reference sequence). Between the trimmed V and J ends, which lost 3 bases and 0 bases, there was a span of 9 bases. This CDR3 is 14 amino acids long. Here the CDR3 reads CASSIKDSSYEQYF. Here the CDR3 DNA reads TGTGCCAGTAGTATCAAGGACAGCTCCTACGAGCAGTACTTC.

This chain connects TRBV27 to TRBJ2-7; D gene unclear. Germline assignment: CDR1 MNHEY and CDR2 SMNVEV (reference sequence). The CDR3 totals 13 residues. V was shortened by 4 bases and J by 0 bases, with 7 bases between the two germline ends. The CDR3 loop is CASSSQISYEQYF. In nucleotides, the CDR3 is TGTGCCAGCAGTTCCCAGATCTCCTACGAGCAGTACTTC.

The V call is TRBV5-1, the J call TRBJ2-2; TRBD2 aligns across 9 bases. From germline, CDR1 is SGHRS and CDR2 YFSETQ. This CDR3 comprises 16 residues. V trimming: 0 bases; J trimming: 7 bases; junction bases outside the gene matches: 7. Here the CDR3 DNA reads TGCGCCAGCAGCTTGGAGGAGGGACTAGCAGGCGGGGAGCTGTTTTTT. As protein: CASSLEEGLAGGELFF.

The chain is built from TRBV18 and TRBJ1-2; D not resolved. This CDR3 comprises 12 residues. V was pared by 3 bases and J by 5 bases, with 7 bases between. Germline V gene data show CDR1 as KGHSH and CDR2 as LQKENI. Here the CDR3 reads CASSPDFYGYTF. CDR3 coding DNA: TGTGCCAGCTCACCGGATTTTTATGGCTACACCTTC.

This clone was seen only once. The chain has TRBV7-6 and TRBJ2-2; a weak D match, TRBD1 (5 bases). This CDR3 is built from 14 residues. The V end was cut by 2 bases, the J end by 5 bases, with 9 bases between. Per germline, CDR1 SGHVS and CDR2 FNYEAQ. CDR3 sequence reads: CASSLQGATGELFF. CDR3 nucleotides: TGTGCCAGCAGCTTACAAGGGGCAACCGGGGAGCTGTTTTTT. Filled out from reference TRBV7-6 and TRBJ2-2, the complete variable domain reads GAGVSQSPRYKVTKRGQDVALRCDPISGHVSLYWYRQALGQGPEFLTYFNYEAQQDKSGLPNDRFSAERPEGSISTLTIQRTEQRDSAMYRCASSLQGATGELFFGEGSRLTVL.

The chain is built from TRBV28 and TRBJ1-1, with D possibly TRBD1 on 5 matching bases. The V gene's germline CDR1 is MDHEN and CDR2 SYDVKM. Trimming left V 8 bases short and J 7 bases short, with 29 bases between. The CDR3 loop spans 17 amino acids. In nucleotides, the CDR3 is TGTGCCAGCTTTGATTTGCTGTCCCGCGGGGGGGGAAGTGAAGCTTTCTTT. Translated, it gives CASFDLLSRGGGSEAFF.

The chain has TRBV5-1 and TRBJ1-3; D possibly corresponds to TRBD1 (6 bases). The CDR3 has 15 residues. Looked up from germline, CDR1 is SGHRS and CDR2 is YFSETQ. Trimming took 4 bases from V and 3 from J, leaving 14 bases between them. The CDR3 DNA sequence: TGCGCCAGCAGCCCGGGGGCAGCGGATGGAAACACCATATATTTT. Translation gives CASSPGAADGNTIYF.

The rearrangement joins TRBV11-3 to TRBJ2-7; D is unresolved. With 0 bases removed from V and 4 bases from J, the gap between germline ends came to 7 bases. The V gene's germline CDR1 is SGHNT and CDR2 YENEEA. This CDR3 is built from 13 residues. The chain's CDR3 is CASSLDREYEQYF. The CDR3 region has the DNA TGTGCCAGCAGCTTAGATAGAGAGTACGAGCAGTACTTC.

The DNA of the CDR3 is TGCGCCAGCAGCCGGGAAGTTATTACAGGGGTACGGACCTACAATGAGCAGTTCTTC. Translated: CASSREVITGVRTYNEQFF. This sequence joins TRBV5-1 and TRBJ2-1; TRBD1 aligns across 7 bases. The CDR3 has 19 amino acids. Germline lookup yields CDR1 SGHRS and CDR2 YFSETQ. With 4 bases clipped from V and 2 bases from J, the junction kept 18 bases outside the gene matches.